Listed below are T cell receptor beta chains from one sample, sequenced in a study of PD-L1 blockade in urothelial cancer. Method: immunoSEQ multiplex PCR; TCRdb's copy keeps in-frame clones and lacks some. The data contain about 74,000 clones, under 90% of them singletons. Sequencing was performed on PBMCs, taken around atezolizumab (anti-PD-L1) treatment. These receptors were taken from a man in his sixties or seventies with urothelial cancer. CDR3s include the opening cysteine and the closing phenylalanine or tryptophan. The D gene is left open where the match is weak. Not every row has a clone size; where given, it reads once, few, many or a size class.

cdr3_aa: CASSLRQGGQPQHF
cdr3_nt: TGTGCCAGCAGCCTACGACAGGGGGGTCAGCCCCAGCATTTT
j_call: TRBJ1-5
clone_size: NA
v_call: TRBV7-2
d_call: TRBD1

cdr3_aa: CASSVVGGGIGRGTGELFF
cdr3_nt: TGTGCCAGCAGCGTAGTGGGGGGAGGGATCGGCCGGGGCACCGGGGAGCTGTTTTTT
j_call: TRBJ2-2
clone_size: NA
v_call: TRBV9
d_call: TRBD2

cdr3_aa: CSGSDRNPTDTQYF
cdr3_nt: TGCAGCGGGAGCGACAGGAACCCCACAGATACGCAGTATTTT
j_call: TRBJ2-3
clone_size: NA
v_call: TRBV29-1
d_call: NA

cdr3_aa: CATTLAGGPGDTQYF
cdr3_nt: TGTGCCACGACTCTAGCGGGAGGGCCTGGAGATACGCAGTATTTT
j_call: TRBJ2-3
clone_size: NA
v_call: TRBV10-3
d_call: TRBD2

cdr3_aa: CASSLEQLNTEAFF
cdr3_nt: TGTGCCAGCAGTTTGGAACAGCTGAACACTGAAGCTTTCTTT
j_call: TRBJ1-1
clone_size: NA
v_call: TRBV28
d_call: NA

cdr3_aa: CASSDILLAGGPDTQYF
cdr3_nt: TGTGCCAGCAGTGACATACTCCTAGCGGGAGGGCCAGATACGCAGTATTTT
j_call: TRBJ2-3
clone_size: NA
v_call: TRBV2
d_call: TRBD2

cdr3_aa: CASTRAGGETQYF
cdr3_nt: TGTGCCAGCACTCGGGCAGGAGGAGAGACCCAGTACTTC
j_call: TRBJ2-5
clone_size: NA
v_call: TRBV6-5
d_call: NA

cdr3_aa: CASSHDRGRETQYF
cdr3_nt: TGTGCCAGCAGCCACGACAGGGGGCGGGAGACCCAGTACTTC
j_call: TRBJ2-5
clone_size: NA
v_call: TRBV7-9
d_call: TRBD1

cdr3_aa: CATSRDYSFGEQFF
cdr3_nt: TGTGCCACCAGCAGAGATTACAGTTTCGGTGAGCAGTTCTTC
j_call: TRBJ2-1
clone_size: NA
v_call: TRBV15
d_call: NA

cdr3_aa: CASSWRQGFHEQYF
cdr3_nt: TGTGCCAGCAGCTGGCGTCAGGGGTTCCACGAGCAGTACTTC
j_call: TRBJ2-7
clone_size: NA
v_call: TRBV27
d_call: NA

cdr3_aa: CAISDEAGANEQFF
cdr3_nt: TGTGCCATCAGTGATGAAGCGGGAGCGAATGAGCAGTTCTTC
j_call: TRBJ2-1
clone_size: NA
v_call: TRBV10-3
d_call: TRBD2

cdr3_aa: CASSSRTGATGELFF
cdr3_nt: TGTGCCAGCAGCTCTCGGACAGGGGCAACCGGGGAGCTGTTTTTT
j_call: TRBJ2-2
clone_size: NA
v_call: TRBV7-8
d_call: TRBD1

cdr3_aa: CSALGDGGYGYTF
cdr3_nt: TGCAGCGCGTTAGGAGACGGGGGCTATGGCTACACCTTC
j_call: TRBJ1-2
clone_size: few
v_call: TRBV29-1
d_call: NA

cdr3_aa: CASSGGGGYTF
cdr3_nt: TGTGCCAGCAGTGGGGGGGGTGGCTACACCTTC
j_call: TRBJ1-2
clone_size: NA
v_call: TRBV28
d_call: NA

cdr3_aa: CASRTGTGTYEQYF
cdr3_nt: TGTGCCAGCAGAACCGGGACAGGGACCTACGAGCAGTACTTC
j_call: TRBJ2-7
clone_size: NA
v_call: TRBV2
d_call: TRBD1

cdr3_aa: CASSPPREETQYF
cdr3_nt: TGTGCCAGCAGCCCTCCGAGAGAAGAGACCCAGTACTTC
j_call: TRBJ2-5
clone_size: NA
v_call: TRBV7-8
d_call: NA

cdr3_aa: CASRGRVNTEAFF
cdr3_nt: TGTGCCAGCAGAGGGCGGGTGAACACTGAAGCTTTCTTT
j_call: TRBJ1-1
clone_size: NA
v_call: TRBV7-9
d_call: NA

cdr3_aa: CASSRDTQYF
cdr3_nt: TGTGCCAGCAGTCGGGATACGCAGTATTTT
j_call: TRBJ2-3
clone_size: NA
v_call: TRBV6-6
d_call: NA

cdr3_aa: CASSLGTGGPVGANVLTF
cdr3_nt: TGCGCCAGCAGCCTCGGGACAGGGGGACCAGTCGGGGCCAACGTCCTGACTTTC
j_call: TRBJ2-6
clone_size: NA
v_call: TRBV5-1
d_call: TRBD1

cdr3_aa: CASSPSYEQYF
cdr3_nt: TGTGCCAGCAGCCCATCCTACGAGCAGTACTTC
j_call: TRBJ2-7
clone_size: NA
v_call: TRBV5-8
d_call: NA

cdr3_aa: CASSLGGGFPYEQYF
cdr3_nt: TGTGCCAGCAGCTTAGGTGGCGGGTTCCCCTACGAGCAGTACTTC
j_call: TRBJ2-7
clone_size: NA
v_call: TRBV7-9
d_call: NA

cdr3_aa: CASSPSYEQFF
cdr3_nt: TGTGCCAGCAGCCCGAGCTATGAGCAGTTCTTC
j_call: TRBJ2-1
clone_size: NA
v_call: TRBV11-2
d_call: NA

cdr3_aa: CASRQSGGGSTEAFF
cdr3_nt: TGTGCCAGCAGGCAATCAGGGGGCGGTAGCACTGAAGCTTTCTTT
j_call: TRBJ1-1
clone_size: NA
v_call: TRBV5-4
d_call: TRBD1

cdr3_aa: CASSLSDRVDEKLFF
cdr3_nt: TGCGCCAGCAGCTTGTCGGACAGGGTCGATGAAAAACTGTTTTTT
j_call: TRBJ1-4
clone_size: NA
v_call: TRBV5-1
d_call: TRBD1

cdr3_aa: CASGLTLGQVINQPQHF
cdr3_nt: TGTGCTAGTGGTTTGACTTTGGGACAGGTTATAAATCAGCCCCAGCATTTT
j_call: TRBJ1-5
clone_size: NA
v_call: TRBV12-5
d_call: TRBD1

cdr3_aa: CASSIQGNYGYTF
cdr3_nt: TGTGCCAGTAGTATACAGGGAAACTATGGCTACACCTTC
j_call: TRBJ1-2
clone_size: NA
v_call: TRBV19
d_call: NA

cdr3_aa: CASTRGSQETQYF
cdr3_nt: TGTGCCAGCACCCGGGGATCCCAAGAGACCCAGTACTTC
j_call: TRBJ2-5
clone_size: NA
v_call: TRBV6-1
d_call: NA

cdr3_aa: CASSQRTGARETQYF
cdr3_nt: TGTGCCAGCAGCCAGCGGACAGGGGCTCGGGAGACCCAGTACTTC
j_call: TRBJ2-5
clone_size: NA
v_call: TRBV7-2
d_call: TRBD1

cdr3_aa: CASSLTGFSLSGANVLTF
cdr3_nt: TGTGCCAGCAGCTTAACAGGGTTCTCTCTGTCTGGGGCCAACGTCCTGACTTTC
j_call: TRBJ2-6
clone_size: NA
v_call: TRBV2
d_call: NA